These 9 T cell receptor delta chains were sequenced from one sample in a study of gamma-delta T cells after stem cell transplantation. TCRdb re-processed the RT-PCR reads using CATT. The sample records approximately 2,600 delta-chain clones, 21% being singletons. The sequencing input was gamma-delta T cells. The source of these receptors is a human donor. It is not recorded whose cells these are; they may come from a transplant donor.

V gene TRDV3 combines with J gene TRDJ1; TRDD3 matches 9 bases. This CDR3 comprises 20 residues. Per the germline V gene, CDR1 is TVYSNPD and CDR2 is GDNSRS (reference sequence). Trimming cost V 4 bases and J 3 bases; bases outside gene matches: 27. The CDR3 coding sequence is TGTGCCTCGGCCTCCTTCCGCCTCACTGGGGGACCGGTTTGGGCCGATAAACTCATCTTT. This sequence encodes CASASFRLTGGPVWADKLIF. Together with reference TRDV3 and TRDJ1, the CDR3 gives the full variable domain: CDKVTQSSPDQTVASGSEVVLLCTYDTVYSNPDLFWYRIRPDYSFQFVFYGDNSRSEGADFTQGRFSVKHILTQKAFHLVISPVRTEDSATYYCASASFRLTGGPVWADKLIFGKGTRVTVEP.

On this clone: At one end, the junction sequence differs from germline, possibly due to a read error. CDR3 loop: CACDYTGGYISWDTRQMFF. CDR3 in DNA: TGCGCCTGTGACTATACTGGGGGCTACATCTCCTGGGACACCCGACAGATGTTTTTC. The chain employs TRDV2 and TRDJ3; 8 bases line up with TRDD3. The CDR3 runs to 19 residues. Germline-derived CDR1 and CDR2 are GEAIGNYY and EKD.

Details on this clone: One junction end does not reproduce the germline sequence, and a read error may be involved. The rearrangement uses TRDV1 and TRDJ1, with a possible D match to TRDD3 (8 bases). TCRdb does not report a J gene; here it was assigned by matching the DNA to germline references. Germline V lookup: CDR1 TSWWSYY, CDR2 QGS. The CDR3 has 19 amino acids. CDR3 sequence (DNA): TGTGCTATTGGGGAAATAGCCTGGGGGAGACGTCTTGTGGCCGATAAACTCATCTTT. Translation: CAIGEIAWGRRLVADKLIF.

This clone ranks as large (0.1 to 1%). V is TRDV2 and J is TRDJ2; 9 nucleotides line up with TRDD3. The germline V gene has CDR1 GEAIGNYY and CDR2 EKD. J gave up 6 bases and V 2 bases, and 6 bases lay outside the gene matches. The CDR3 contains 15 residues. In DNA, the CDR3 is TGTGCCTGTGACAGGCTGGGGGATGGGGCAGCACAACTCTTCTTT. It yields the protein CACDRLGDGAAQLFF.

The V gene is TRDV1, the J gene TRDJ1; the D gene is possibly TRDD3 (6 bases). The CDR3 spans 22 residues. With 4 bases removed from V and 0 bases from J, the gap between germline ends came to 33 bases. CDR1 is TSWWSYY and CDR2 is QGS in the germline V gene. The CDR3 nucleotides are TGTGCTCTTGGGGCTCGGACTAAGTGGGTGGGGGCCGCCTCCCTGTACACCGATAAACTCATCTTT. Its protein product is CALGARTKWVGAASLYTDKLIF.

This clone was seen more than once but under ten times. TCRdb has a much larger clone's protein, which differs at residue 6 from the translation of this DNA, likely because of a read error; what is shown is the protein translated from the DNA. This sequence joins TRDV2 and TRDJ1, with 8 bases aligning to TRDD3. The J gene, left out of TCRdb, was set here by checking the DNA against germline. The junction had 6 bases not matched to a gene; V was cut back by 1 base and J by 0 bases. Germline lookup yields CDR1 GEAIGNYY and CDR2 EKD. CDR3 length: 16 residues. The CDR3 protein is CACDTEGYAYTDKLIF. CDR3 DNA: TGTGCCTGTGACACTGAGGGATACGCGTACACCGATAAACTCATCTTT.

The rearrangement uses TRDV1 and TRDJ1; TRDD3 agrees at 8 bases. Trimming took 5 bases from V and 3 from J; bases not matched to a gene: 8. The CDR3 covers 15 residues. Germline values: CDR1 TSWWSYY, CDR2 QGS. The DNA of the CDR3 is TGTGCTCTTGGGACTCGTGGGATACGATCCGATAAACTCATCTTT. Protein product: CALGTRGIRSDKLIF.

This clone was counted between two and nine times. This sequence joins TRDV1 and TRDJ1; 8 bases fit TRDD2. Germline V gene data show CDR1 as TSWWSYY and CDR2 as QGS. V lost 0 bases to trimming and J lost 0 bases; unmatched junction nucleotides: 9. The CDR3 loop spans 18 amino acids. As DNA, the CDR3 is TGTGCTCTTGGGGAACTAGGGAATCTTCCTACCTACACCGATAAACTCATCTTT. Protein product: CALGELGNLPTYTDKLIF.

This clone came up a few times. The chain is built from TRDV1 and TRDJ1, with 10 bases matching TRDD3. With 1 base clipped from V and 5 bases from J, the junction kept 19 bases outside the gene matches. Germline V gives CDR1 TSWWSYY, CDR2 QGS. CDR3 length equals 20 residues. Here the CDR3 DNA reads TGTGCTCTTGGGGAACCCCCTGGTAGAGTCCTACTGGGGGATTATGATAAACTCATCTTT. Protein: CALGEPPGRVLLGDYDKLIF.